This TCR beta chain was recorded in a study of blood T cell repertoires in COVID-19. As for the study in general: T cells, B-cell-depleted T cells, or PBMCs supplied cDNA or gDNA.

Participants spanned ages about 18 to 100 years and resided in 20 to 30 US areas. Participants were placed into cohorts based on the clinical history they reported. Per the germline V gene, CDR1 is SGHTA and CDR2 is FQGNSA. Trimming cost V 1 base and J 4 bases; bases outside gene matches: 7. The CDR3 totals 16 residues. Assay: immunoSEQ multiplex PCR; the TCRdb copy retains only in-frame clones and omits some. This table has about 290,000 clones, about nine tenths appearing once. In this sample, this clone turned up a few times. Sequences were obtained from PBMCs or T cells enriched from blood (not recorded which). This receptor was taken from a middle-aged woman who had recovered from COVID-19. The rearrangement joins TRBV7-2 to TRBJ1-5; 7 bases line up with TRBD1. Here the CDR3 reads CASSLGGNRGNQPQHF. The CDR3 coding sequence is TGTGCCAGCAGCTTAGGAGGGAACAGGGGAAATCAGCCCCAGCATTTT.